The sequence of this TCR beta chain was determined in a study of T cells in Graves' hyperthyroidism and ophthalmopathy. Researchers took RNA transcripts and amplified the TCR beta CDR3 regions from them. Using the HTBI primer set, a first-round RT-PCR was run on the TCR CDR3. TCRdb fed the multiplex PCR reads into MiXCR, producing one record per CDR3 protein. The sample yields approximately 98,000 distinct CDR3 sequences, 35% to 45% seen once. With 6 bases removed from V and 6 bases from J, the gap between germline ends came to 8 bases. CDR3 length: 12 residues. Germline values: CDR1 SNHLY, CDR2 FYNNEI. Ten or more counts support this clonotype.

The V and J genes are TRBV2 and TRBJ1-4; TRBD1 might be the D (5 bases). Sequenced input: peripheral blood or thyroid tissue (not recorded which). The TCR originated in a young woman with Graves' hyperthyroidism. CDR3 residues: CASRGRDEKLFF. Written as DNA, the CDR3 is TGTGCCAGCAGGGGGCGAGATGAAAAACTGTTTTTT.